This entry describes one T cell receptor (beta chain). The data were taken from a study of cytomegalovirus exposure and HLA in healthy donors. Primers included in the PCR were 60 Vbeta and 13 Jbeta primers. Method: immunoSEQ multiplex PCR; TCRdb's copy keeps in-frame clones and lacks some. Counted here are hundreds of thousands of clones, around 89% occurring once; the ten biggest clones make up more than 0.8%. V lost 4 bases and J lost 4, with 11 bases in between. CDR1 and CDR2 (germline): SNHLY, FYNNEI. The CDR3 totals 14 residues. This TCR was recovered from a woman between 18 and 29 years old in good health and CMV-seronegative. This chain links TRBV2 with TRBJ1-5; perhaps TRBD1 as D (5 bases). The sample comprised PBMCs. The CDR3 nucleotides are TGTGCCAGCAGTGGGCAGGGAAGGAATCAGCCCCAGCATTTT. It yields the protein CASSGQGRNQPQHF.